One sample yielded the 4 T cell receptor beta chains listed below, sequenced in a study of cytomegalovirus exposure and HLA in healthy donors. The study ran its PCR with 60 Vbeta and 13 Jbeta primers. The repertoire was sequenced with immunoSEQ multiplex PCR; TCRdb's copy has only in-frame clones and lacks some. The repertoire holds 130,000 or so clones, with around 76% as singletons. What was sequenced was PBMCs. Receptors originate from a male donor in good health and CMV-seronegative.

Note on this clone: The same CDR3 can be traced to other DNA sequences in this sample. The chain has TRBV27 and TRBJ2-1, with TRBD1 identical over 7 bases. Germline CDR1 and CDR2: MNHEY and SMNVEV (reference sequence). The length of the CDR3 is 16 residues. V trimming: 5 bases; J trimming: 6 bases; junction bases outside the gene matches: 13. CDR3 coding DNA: TGTGCCAGCAGTCCCACTACACAGGGGATCTCCAATGAGCAGTTCTTC. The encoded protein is CASSPTTQGISNEQFF.

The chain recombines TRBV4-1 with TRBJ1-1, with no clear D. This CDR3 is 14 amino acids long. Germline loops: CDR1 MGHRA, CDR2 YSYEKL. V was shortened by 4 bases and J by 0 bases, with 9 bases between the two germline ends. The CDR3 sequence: CASSPLRVNTEAFF. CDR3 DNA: TGCGCCAGCAGCCCACTGAGGGTGAACACTGAAGCTTTCTTT.

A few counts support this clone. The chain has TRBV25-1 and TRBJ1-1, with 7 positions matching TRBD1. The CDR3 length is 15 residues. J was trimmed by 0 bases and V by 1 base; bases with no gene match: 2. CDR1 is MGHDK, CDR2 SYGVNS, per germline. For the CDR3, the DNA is TGTGCCAGCAGTGAATGGGGACAGCTGAACACTGAAGCTTTCTTT. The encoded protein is CASSEWGQLNTEAFF.

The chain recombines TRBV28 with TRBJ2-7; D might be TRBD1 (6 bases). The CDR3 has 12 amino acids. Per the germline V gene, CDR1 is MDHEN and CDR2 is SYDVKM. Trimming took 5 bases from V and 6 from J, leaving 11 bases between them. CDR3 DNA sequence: TGTGCCAGCAGTGCCGGGACACCCGAGCAGTACTTC. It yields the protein CASSAGTPEQYF.